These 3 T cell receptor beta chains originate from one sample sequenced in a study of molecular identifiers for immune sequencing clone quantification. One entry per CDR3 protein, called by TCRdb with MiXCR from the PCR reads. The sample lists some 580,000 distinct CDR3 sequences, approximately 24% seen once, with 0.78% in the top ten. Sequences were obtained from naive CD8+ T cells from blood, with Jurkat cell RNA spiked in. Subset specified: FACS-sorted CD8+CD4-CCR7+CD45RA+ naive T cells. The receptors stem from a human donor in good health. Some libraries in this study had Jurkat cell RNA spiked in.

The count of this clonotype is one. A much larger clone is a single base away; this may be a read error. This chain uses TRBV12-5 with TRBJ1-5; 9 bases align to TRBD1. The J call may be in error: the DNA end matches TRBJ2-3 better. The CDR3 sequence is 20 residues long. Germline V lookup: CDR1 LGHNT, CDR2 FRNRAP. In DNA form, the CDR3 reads TGTGCTAGTGGTTTGCCAAAGTCGAGTTCCCGGGACAGGGTCAATCAGCCCCAGTATTTT. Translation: CASGLPKSSSRDRVNQPQYF.

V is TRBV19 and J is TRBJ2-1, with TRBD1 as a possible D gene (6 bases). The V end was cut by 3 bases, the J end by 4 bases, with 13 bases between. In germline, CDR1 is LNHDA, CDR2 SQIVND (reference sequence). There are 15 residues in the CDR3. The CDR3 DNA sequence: TGTGCCAGTAGTATTTCAGGGGTTCGTTACAATGAGCAGTTCTTC. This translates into CASSISGVRYNEQFF.

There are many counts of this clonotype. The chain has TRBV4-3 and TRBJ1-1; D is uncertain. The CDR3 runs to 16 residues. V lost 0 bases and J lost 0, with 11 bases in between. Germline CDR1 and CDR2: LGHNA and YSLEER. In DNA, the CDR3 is TGCGCCAGCAGCCAAGATCAATACCCTATGAACACTGAAGCTTTCTTT. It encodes CASSQDQYPMNTEAFF.